The next 17 T cell receptor beta chains were all read from a single sample in a study of T cell responses to AZD1222 COVID-19 vaccine. Sequencing was performed with immunoSEQ multiplex PCR; in TCRdb, only in-frame clones are kept and a portion is missing. The sample lists 140,000 or so clones, 80% to 90% seen once, with roughly 1.5% in the top ten. Specimen: peripheral blood, collected on day 0 of AZD1222 vaccination. The origin of the receptors is an adult in good health.

This clone came up a few times. V and J are TRBV7-5 and TRBJ2-2; the D segment call TRBD2 is taken from the table without a DNA check. TRBV7-5 corresponds to a pseudogene. The CDR3 spans 15 residues. The CDR3 DNA reads as TGTGTCAGAAGCTTCGGGGGGGCCTTAATCGGGGAGCTGTTTTTT. Protein sequence: CVRSFGGALIGELFF.

The chain combines TRBV5-1 with TRBJ2-1, with D perhaps being TRBD1 or TRBD2 (5 bases each). The germline V gene encodes CDR1 SGHRS and CDR2 YFSETQ. The CDR3 extends over 15 amino acids. The ends were cut back, 0 bases at V and 7 bases at J, with 14 bases in the middle. DNA of the CDR3: TGCGCCAGCAGCTTGGGGGACCTACCTGGGAATGAGCAGTTCTTC. Translated, it gives CASSLGDLPGNEQFF. Full variable domain (remainder filled in from reference TRBV5-1 and TRBJ2-1): KAGVTQTPRYLIKTRGQQVTLSCSPISGHRSVSWYQQTPGQGLQFLFEYFSETQRNKGNFPGRFSGRQFSNSRSEMNVSTLELGDSALYLCASSLGDLPGNEQFFGPGTRLTVL.

V gene TRBV6-1 combines with J gene TRBJ2-7; D is possibly TRBD1 (6 bases). CDR3 length: 14 amino acids. Looked up from germline, CDR1 is MNHNS and CDR2 is SASEGT. V was shortened by 1 base and J by 5 bases, with 12 bases between the two germline ends. The chain's CDR3 is CASSEGLRGNEQYF. The CDR3 nucleotides are TGTGCCAGCAGTGAAGGTCTCAGGGGAAACGAGCAGTACTTC.

This clone was seen a handful of times. The V gene is TRBV2, the J gene TRBJ1-6; D possibly corresponds to TRBD1 (5 bases). Trimming cost V 6 bases and J 5 bases, with 11 bases left between them. The CDR3 has 14 residues. Germline V gives CDR1 SNHLY, CDR2 FYNNEI. CDR3 in DNA: TGTGCCAGCAGGCGGGGGGTAAATAATTCACCCCTCCACTTT. Translating gives CASRRGVNNSPLHF.

This chain uses TRBV14 with TRBJ1-2; D call uncertain. Germline values: CDR1 SGHDN, CDR2 FVKESK. The CDR3 has 12 residues. V lost 2 bases, J lost 7 bases, and 8 bases lay in between. CDR3 protein: CASSQSAGGYTF. CDR3 nucleotides: TGTGCCAGCAGCCAATCTGCAGGTGGCTACACCTTC.

The genes are TRBV5-1 and TRBJ1-1; 9 nucleotides match TRBD1. J lost 4 bases, V lost 4 bases, and 11 bases had no gene match. This CDR3 region has 16 residues. The germline V gene encodes CDR1 SGHRS and CDR2 YFSETQ. The CDR3 region is CASSRDPGQGSTEAFF. The CDR3 DNA follows: TGCGCCAGCAGCCGAGACCCGGGACAGGGAAGCACTGAAGCTTTCTTT.

The chain joins TRBV19 to TRBJ1-1, with TRBD1 identical over 7 bases. The J segment lost 6 bases and the V segment lost 7 bases, leaving 11 bases of the junction unmatched. This CDR3 comprises 14 residues. Looked up from germline, CDR1 is LNHDA and CDR2 is SQIVND (reference sequence). Written as DNA, the CDR3 is TGTGCCAGTACCGTACAGGGGAGGGGTCCTGAAGCTTTCTTT. Its protein product is CASTVQGRGPEAFF. The variable domain in full, with the rest retrieved from reference TRBV19 and TRBJ1-1, is DGGITQSPKYLFRKEGQNVTLSCEQNLNHDAMYWYRQDPGQGLRLIYYSQIVNDFQKGDIAEGYSVSREKKESFPLTVTSAQKNPTAFYLCASTVQGRGPEAFFGQGTRLTVV.

This chain links TRBV7-9 with TRBJ1-2; D may be TRBD1 (5 bases). The CDR3 consists of 13 residues. Per the germline V gene, CDR1 is SEHNR and CDR2 is FQNEAQ (reference sequence). V shed 5 bases and J shed 8 bases, with 15 bases lying between them. The CDR3 nucleotides read TGTGCCAGCAGCACTGTGGGGGAGCTCGGCTACACCTTC. Translating gives CASSTVGELGYTF.

The CDR3 DNA sequence: TGTGCCACCAGAGCGGACAGCCCCTCTGGAAACACCATATATTTT. It codes for CATRADSPSGNTIYF. The rearrangement joins TRBV24-1 to TRBJ1-3; a weak D match, TRBD1 (6 bases). There are 15 residues in the CDR3. V was pared by 7 bases and J by 0 bases, with 12 bases between. The germline V gene encodes CDR1 KGHDR and CDR2 SFDVKD.

The table lists this clone with a few counts. The rearrangement joins TRBV12-3 or TRBV12-4 to TRBJ1-1; D not resolved. The CDR3 has 12 amino acids. The germline V and J ends were trimmed by 6 bases and 3 bases, with 8 bases remaining between them. CDR3 region: CASSLVYTEAFF. The CDR3 coding sequence is TGTGCCAGCAGCCTAGTTTACACTGAAGCTTTCTTT.

The chain recombines TRBV28 with TRBJ1-4, with TRBD1 matching 9 bases. The CDR3 spans 13 residues. Looked up from germline, CDR1 is MDHEN and CDR2 is SYDVKM. V was clipped by 5 bases and J by 8 bases; unmatched bases: 3. CDR3: CASSNRGREKLFF. The CDR3 DNA reads as TGTGCCAGCAGTAACAGGGGGCGGGAAAAACTGTTTTTT.

The genes are TRBV19 and TRBJ1-4; 10 nucleotides match TRBD1. Trimming cost V 9 bases and J 8 bases; bases outside gene matches: 12. The length of the CDR3 is 15 residues. From germline, CDR1 is LNHDA and CDR2 SQIVND (reference sequence). The DNA for the CDR3 is TGTGCCAGCCACCGACAGGGGGCTTGGCAAGAAAAACTGTTTTTT. Translation: CASHRQGAWQEKLFF.

V gene TRBV5-6 combines with J gene TRBJ1-1; D is perhaps TRBD1 (6 bases). Trimming cost V 4 bases and J 5 bases, with 18 bases left between them. The germline V gene encodes CDR1 SGHDT and CDR2 YYEEEE. This CDR3 is 15 amino acids long. In DNA form, the CDR3 reads TGTGCCAGCAGCGTAGGGGGTGGGCTGTGGACTGAAGCTTTCTTT. It is translated as CASSVGGGLWTEAFF.

The chain employs TRBV5-5 and TRBJ1-1; TRBD1 matches 8 bases. After removal of 3 bases from V and 3 bases from J, the junction contained 4 bases not matched to a gene. The CDR3 length is 14 residues. Germline assignment: CDR1 SGHKS and CDR2 YYEKEE (reference sequence). The CDR3 here is CASSWTTGDTEAFF. For the CDR3, the DNA is TGTGCCAGCAGCTGGACGACAGGGGACACTGAAGCTTTCTTT.

The genes are TRBV7-6 and TRBJ2-1, with a weak D call TRBD2 (6 bases). The CDR3 totals 19 residues. The germline V gene has CDR1 SGHVS and CDR2 FNYEAQ. Trimming pared 3 bases from V and 3 bases from J, leaving 24 bases between. CDR3 loop: CASSFLLRGPREDYNEQFF. The CDR3 coding sequence is TGTGCCAGCAGCTTCTTATTGCGGGGTCCACGAGAGGACTACAATGAGCAGTTCTTC.

The chain employs TRBV28 and TRBJ1-5, with no clear D. V was pared by 0 bases and J by 2 bases, with 8 bases between. CDR1 MDHEN and CDR2 SYDVKM come from the germline V gene. The CDR3 totals 15 residues. CDR3 residues: CASSLWDGGNQPQHF. In DNA, the CDR3 is TGTGCCAGCAGTTTATGGGATGGGGGCAATCAGCCCCAGCATTTT.

The chain carries TRBV2 and TRBJ2-7; no definite D call. The V and J ends lost 8 bases and 3 bases respectively, with 11 bases between them. Germline CDR1 is SNHLY and CDR2 is FYNNEI. The CDR3 extends over 12 amino acids. The DNA of the CDR3 is TGTGCCAGCGGCCTGTTGGTCTACGAGCAGTACTTC. It is translated as CASGLLVYEQYF.